The next 7 T cell receptor beta chains were all read from a single sample in a study of CD8 T cells in ankylosing spondylitis. TCRdb reanalysed the 5' RACE reads using MiXCR and keeps one entry per CDR3 protein. The sample records more than 250,000 distinct CDR3 sequences, roughly 10% being singletons. The sample consisted of blood, either unsorted or a sorted T cell fraction (not recorded which). These receptors were obtained from a female donor with ankylosing spondylitis or in good health (not recorded which).

This clonotype was seen more than once but under ten times. This chain joins TRBV9 and TRBJ2-7, with TRBD1 matching over 8 bases. CDR1 and CDR2 (germline): SGDLS, YYNGEE. This CDR3 comprises 15 residues. The junction had 10 bases not matched to a gene; V was cut back by 4 bases and J by 4 bases. CDR3 loop: CASSPRQGLVYEQYF. CDR3 coding DNA: TGTGCCAGCAGCCCGAGACAGGGGCTCGTTTACGAGCAGTACTTC. Using reference TRBV9 and TRBJ2-7 for the parts outside the CDR3, the full variable domain is DSGVTQTPKHLITATGQRVTLRCSPRSGDLSVYWYQQSLDQGLQFLIQYYNGEERAKGNILERFSAQQFPDLHSELNLSSLELGDSALYFCASSPRQGLVYEQYFGPGTRLTVT.

This clonotype was observed many times. The J gene is TRBJ2-7, the V gene TRBV9, with 8 bases fitting TRBD2. The length of the CDR3 is 15 residues. The germline V gene encodes CDR1 SGDLS and CDR2 YYNGEE. With 2 bases clipped from V and 0 bases from J, the junction kept 4 bases outside the gene matches. The chain's CDR3 is CASSVVAGPSYEQYF. The DNA for the CDR3 is TGTGCCAGCAGCGTTGTAGCGGGGCCCTCCTACGAGCAGTACTTC.

Many counts were recorded for this clonotype. The chain joins TRBV5-1 to TRBJ1-2, with D unresolved. The germline V and J ends were trimmed by 0 bases and 3 bases, with 12 bases remaining between them. Germline V gives CDR1 SGHRS, CDR2 YFSETQ. The CDR3 runs 15 residues. The CDR3 reads CASSLEFGKDYGYTF. In DNA form, the CDR3 reads TGCGCCAGCAGCTTGGAATTCGGCAAGGACTATGGCTACACCTTC.

The chain uses TRBV20-1 and TRBJ1-2; weak D call: TRBD1 (6 bases). V lost 6 bases to trimming and J lost 5 bases, with 19 bases between them. Per the germline V gene, CDR1 is DFQATT and CDR2 is SNEGSKA (reference sequence). This CDR3 is built from 14 residues. CDR3 residues: CSAPSSGTRYGYTF. The CDR3 DNA follows: TGCAGTGCCCCATCGTCCGGGACACGGTATGGCTACACCTTC.

This clonotype was recorded at least ten times. The V call is TRBV28, the J call TRBJ2-7, with 9 bases matching TRBD2. V lost 3 bases and J lost 4; bases outside the gene matches: 16. CDR3 size: 18 residues. Germline V gene sequence: CDR1 MDHEN, CDR2 SYDVKM. The CDR3 region has the DNA TGTGCCAGCAGTTTTCCTAAACGACTCCCCAGCGGGAGGTACGAGCAGTACTTC. This gives the protein CASSFPKRLPSGRYEQYF.

The CDR3 DNA reads TGTGCCAGCTCACCCTCGGCAGGAGGCGACGAGCAGTACTTC. This gives the protein CASSPSAGGDEQYF. This chain links TRBV18 with TRBJ2-7; tentatively, D is TRBD2 (5 bases). Trimming cost V 3 bases and J 5 bases, with 14 bases left between them. Germline V lookup: CDR1 KGHSH, CDR2 LQKENI. The CDR3 sequence is 14 residues long.

This clonotype showed up many times. The chain joins TRBV20-1 to TRBJ2-5; the D gene could be TRBD1 or TRBD2 (5 bases each). Trimming shortened V by 7 bases and J by 0 bases, and 12 bases separated the two germline ends. CDR3 length equals 13 residues. CDR1 and CDR2 from the germline V gene are DFQATT and SNEGSKA (reference sequence). CDR3 protein: CSVRGEDQETQYF. CDR3 sequence (DNA): TGCAGTGTCAGAGGGGAAGACCAAGAGACCCAGTACTTC.